This entry features one T cell receptor beta chain sequence. This sample stems from a study of molecular identifiers for immune sequencing clone quantification. Using its own MiXCR run on the PCR reads, TCRdb lists one record per CDR3 protein. The sample has about 640,000 distinct CDR3 sequences, approximately 20% seen once. J gave up 2 bases and V 5 bases, and 10 bases lay outside the gene matches. This CDR3 has 16 amino acids. From germline, CDR1 is MDHEN and CDR2 SYDVKM. This TCR came from a human donor in good health. Some libraries in this study had Jurkat cell RNA spiked in. The chain couples TRBV28 to TRBJ2-3; 7 bases are a match to TRBD1. Sequenced material: naive CD8+ T cells from blood, with Jurkat cell RNA spiked in. The subset: FACS-sorted CD8+CD4-CCR7+CD45RA+ naive T cells. The CDR3 DNA is TGTGCCAGCAGTAAGGGACAGTCAACTTTCACAGATACGCAGTATTTT. Translating it yields CASSKGQSTFTDTQYF.